The subject of this entry is one TCR beta chain. Which antigen it targets is not known. No quality values exist for individual bases; no much larger clone is one base distant. The data stem from a study (dated by TCRdb to 2016 to 2017). About the full investigation: The study investigated the origins of HIV persistence in individuals who naturally controlled HIV infection.

The method behind the library was 5' RACE. Sequencing was performed on an Illumina HiSeq 2000. In TCRdb, the public reads were trimmed at Q25 with fastp and aligned with MiXCR, with productive beta chains retained. Duplicate CDR3 protein sequences are folded into a single record with the most common DNA and genes. The sample records over 450 distinct CDR3 sequences, roughly 10% of which are singletons. The biggest ten clones account for roughly a fifth of the sample. From the cysteine through the phenylalanine, the CDR3 covers 13 amino acids. Only the CDR3 region is kept as DNA, spanning 39 bases read in frame from base 1. The germline V gene supplies CDR1 ENHRY and CDR2 SYGVKD. Trimming at the junction amounts to 2 bases on V and 3 bases on J, and the germline ends lie 7 bases apart.

Material: central memory T cells from blood PBMCs. The cell subset or site label for this specimen denotes: central memory CD4+ T cells. The V and J segments used are TRBV10-3 and TRBJ1-2; the D segment could be TRBD1, given 5 matching bases. This receptor was obtained from a male donor with HIV. The CDR3 corresponds to CAISEDSYYGYTF. The sequenced DNA: TGTGCCATCAGTGAGGACAGCTACTATGGCTACACCTTC.